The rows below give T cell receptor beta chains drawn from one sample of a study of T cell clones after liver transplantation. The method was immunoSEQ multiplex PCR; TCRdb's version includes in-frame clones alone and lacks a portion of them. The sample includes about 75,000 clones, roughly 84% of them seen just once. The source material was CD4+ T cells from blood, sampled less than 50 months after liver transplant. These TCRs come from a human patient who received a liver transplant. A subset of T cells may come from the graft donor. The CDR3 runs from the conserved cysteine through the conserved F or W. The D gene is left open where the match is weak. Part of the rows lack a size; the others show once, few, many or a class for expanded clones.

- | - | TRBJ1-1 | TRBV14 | TGTGCCAGCAGCCAAGATCAGAGGAGACAGGCTGAAGCTTTCTTT | CASSQDQRRQAEAFF
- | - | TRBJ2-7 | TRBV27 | TGTGCCAGCAGTCGAGGTGGCGGGAACTCCTACGAGCAGTACTTC | CASSRGGGNSYEQYF
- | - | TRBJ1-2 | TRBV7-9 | TGTGCCAGCAGCTACGGGCTCGGCTACACCTTC | CASSYGLGYTF
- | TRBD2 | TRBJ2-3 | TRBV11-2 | TGTGCCAGCAGCCCAGGGACTAGCGGGTGGGATACGCAGTATTTT | CASSPGTSGWDTQYF
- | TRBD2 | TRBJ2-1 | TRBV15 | TGTGCCACCAGCAGAGATCGGAGCGGGACGGTCAATGAGCAGTTCTTC | CATSRDRSGTVNEQFF
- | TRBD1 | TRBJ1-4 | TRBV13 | TGTGCCAGCAGAGGAGACAGGGTCACTAATGAAAAACTGTTTTTT | CASRGDRVTNEKLFF
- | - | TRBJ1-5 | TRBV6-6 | TGTGCCAGCAGCTTTCCGGGCGGGGCGCACCAGCCCCAGCATTTT | CASSFPGGAHQPQHF
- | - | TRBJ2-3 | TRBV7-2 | TGTGCCAGCAGCTTCGGCAGGGTGGCAGATACGCAGTATTTT | CASSFGRVADTQYF
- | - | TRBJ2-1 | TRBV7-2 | TGTGCCAGCAGCTTATCCGGCGCAAACAATGAGCAGTTCTTC | CASSLSGANNEQFF
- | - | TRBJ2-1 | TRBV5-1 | TGCGCCAGCAGCCCCGGGACTTATAACAATGAGCAGTTCTTC | CASSPGTYNNEQFF
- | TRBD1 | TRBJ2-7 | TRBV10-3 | TGTGCCATCAGGGCCACAGGGGTCCAATACGAGCAGTACTTC | CAIRATGVQYEQYF
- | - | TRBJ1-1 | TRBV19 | TGTGCCAGTAGTCCCACCCAAGGGACTGAAGCTTTCTTT | CASSPTQGTEAFF
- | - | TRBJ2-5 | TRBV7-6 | TGTGCCAGCAGCCCCTTGGGGGCGGAGACCCAGTACTTC | CASSPLGAETQYF
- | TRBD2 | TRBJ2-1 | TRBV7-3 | TGTGCCAGCAGCTTAACTGTGGCGGGAGGGAAAAATGAGCAGTTCTTC | CASSLTVAGGKNEQFF
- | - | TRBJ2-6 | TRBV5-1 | TGCGCCAGCAGCTCACAGAGCTCTGGGGCCAACGTCCTGACTTTC | CASSSQSSGANVLTF
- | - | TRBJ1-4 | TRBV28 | TGTGCCAGCAGTTCTGCTAATGAAAAACTGTTTTTT | CASSSANEKLFF
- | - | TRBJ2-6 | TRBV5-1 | TGCGCCAGCAGCTTGGATGGGGGGTGCTCTGGGGCCAACGTCCTGACTTTC | CASSLDGGCSGANVLTF
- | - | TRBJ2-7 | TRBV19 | TGTGCCAGTAGTATGGCGGCAGGCGAGCAGTACTTC | CASSMAAGEQYF
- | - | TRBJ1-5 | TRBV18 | TGTGCCAGCTCACAGCAGGGTCACAATCAGCCCCAGCATTTT | CASSQQGHNQPQHF
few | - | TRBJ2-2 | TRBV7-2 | TGTGCCAGCAGCTTAGTGGACCCCGGGGAGCTGTTTTTT | CASSLVDPGELFF
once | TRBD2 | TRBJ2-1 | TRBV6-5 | TGTGCCACTGGGACTAGCGGGAGCAAGCAGTTCTTC | CATGTSGSKQFF
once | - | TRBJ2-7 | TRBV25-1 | TGTGCCAGCGCCGACAGAGGACAAGTCCACGAGCAGTACTTC | CASADRGQVHEQYF
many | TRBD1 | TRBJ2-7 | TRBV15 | TGTGCCACCAGCAGAGGATTCGAGACAGGGGCCTACGAGCAGTACTTC | CATSRGFETGAYEQYF
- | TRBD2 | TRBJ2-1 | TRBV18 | TGTGCCAGCTCACCAGGGACTAGCTCGGGCCATGAGCAGTTCTTC | CASSPGTSSGHEQFF
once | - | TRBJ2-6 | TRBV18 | TGTGCCAGCTCCCAGACTGGGGTTGGGGCCAACGTCCTGACTTTC | CASSQTGVGANVLTF
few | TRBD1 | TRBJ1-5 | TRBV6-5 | TGTGCCAGCAGTTACTCAGGGACAGTCAATCAGCCCCAGCATTTT | CASSYSGTVNQPQHF
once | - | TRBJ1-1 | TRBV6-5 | TGTGCCAGCAGTGTACAGGTGAACACTGAAGCTTTCTTT | CASSVQVNTEAFF
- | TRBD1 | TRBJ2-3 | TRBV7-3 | TGTGCCAGCAGCTCGACAGGGGTGACAGATACGCAGTATTTT | CASSSTGVTDTQYF